These 16 T cell receptor beta chains share one sample of origin, sequenced in a study of cytomegalovirus exposure and HLA in healthy donors. A multiplex PCR was run with 60 Vbeta primers and 13 Jbeta primers. The protocol was immunoSEQ multiplex PCR, while the TCRdb copy is restricted to in-frame clones and leaves out a portion. The profile shows over 120,000 clones, about 76% of them singletons. Material for sequencing was PBMCs. Source of these receptors: a male donor in good health and CMV-seronegative.

This rearrangement joins TRBV5-1 to TRBJ1-1; 8 nucleotides align to TRBD1. Germline V gene data show CDR1 as SGHRS and CDR2 as YFSETQ. V dropped 4 bases and J dropped 1; count of bases not matched to a gene: 3. This CDR3 spans 14 amino acids. The CDR3 reads CASSPGGQNTEAFF. The CDR3 DNA is TGCGCCAGCAGCCCAGGGGGCCAGAACACTGAAGCTTTCTTT.

The V gene is TRBV9, the J gene TRBJ2-2; 12 positions agree with TRBD2. The CDR3 is 16 amino acids. Germline CDR1 SGDLS, CDR2 YYNGEE. The V segment lost 0 bases and the J segment 6 bases; nucleotides outside the gene matches: 3. CDR3 amino acids: CASSVVTSGSSGELFF. The CDR3 DNA is TGTGCCAGCAGCGTAGTGACTAGCGGGAGCTCCGGGGAGCTGTTTTTT.

The DNA of the CDR3 is TGTGCCAGCAGCGTAGACCAGGTTAATGAAAAACTGTTTTTT. It encodes CASSVDQVNEKLFF. V usage is TRBV9 and J usage is TRBJ1-4; D not certain. The CDR3 loop spans 14 amino acids. Trimming removed 0 bases at V and 4 bases at J, with 7 bases between. Germline CDR1 reads SGDLS; CDR2 reads YYNGEE.

The rearrangement uses TRBV27 and TRBJ2-7; 9 bases fit TRBD1. V dropped 7 bases and J dropped 4; count of bases not matched to a gene: 11. The CDR3 is 15 amino acids. CDR1 and CDR2 from the germline V gene are MNHEY and SMNVEV (reference sequence). The CDR3: CASKAAGTGRYEQYF. CDR3 nucleotides: TGTGCCAGCAAGGCGGCCGGGACAGGGCGATACGAGCAGTACTTC.

The V and J genes are TRBV9 and TRBJ2-5; the match to TRBD1 covers 10 bases. The germline V gene has CDR1 SGDLS and CDR2 YYNGEE. The CDR3 has 14 residues. Unmatched junction bases numbered 7, after V lost 0 bases and J lost 11 bases. CDR3: CASSVGQGAGEQYF. The CDR3 nucleotides are TGTGCCAGCAGCGTAGGACAGGGGGCTGGGGAGCAGTACTTC.

The J gene is TRBJ2-2, the V gene TRBV5-1; 7 nucleotides agree with TRBD2. This CDR3 is built from 15 residues. The germline gives CDR1 SGHRS, CDR2 YFSETQ. The V and J ends lost 5 bases and 6 bases, in that order; junction bases with no gene match: 10. For the CDR3, the DNA is TGCGCCAGCAGTTCGTTCTTTGGGGGGGCCGGGGAGCTGTTTTTT. Its translation: CASSSFFGGAGELFF.

This sequence joins TRBV19 and TRBJ2-3, with TRBD2 matching 7 bases. The CDR3 consists of 14 residues. V trimming: 4 bases; J trimming: 6 bases; junction bases outside the gene matches: 7. Germline CDR1 and CDR2: LNHDA and SQIVND (reference sequence). The chain's CDR3 is CASSTGTIRDTQYF. The DNA of the CDR3 is TGTGCCAGTAGTACCGGGACTATCAGGGATACGCAGTATTTT.

V and J are TRBV6-5 and TRBJ1-6; D remains unclear. Trimming removed 8 bases at V and 4 bases at J, with 9 bases between. Germline CDR1 and CDR2: MNHEY and SVGAGI. CDR3 length equals 13 residues. DNA for the CDR3: TGTGCCAGCTGTAGAGAGTATAATTCACCCCTCCACTTT. Its translation is CASCREYNSPLHF.

V usage is TRBV12-5 and J usage is TRBJ1-1; D not resolved. The CDR3 runs 13 residues. The V end lost 8 bases, the J end lost 1 base, and 11 bases lay between the germline ends. The germline V gene encodes CDR1 LGHNT and CDR2 FRNRAP. CDR3 DNA: TGTGCTAGTAACCCGCGGGAGAACACTGAAGCTTTCTTT. This sequence encodes CASNPRENTEAFF.

The chain joins TRBV7-9 to TRBJ2-5; the match to TRBD1 covers 9 bases. The ends lost 1 base at V and 2 bases at J; junction bases unmatched: 8. Per germline, CDR1 SEHNR and CDR2 FQNEAQ (reference sequence). The CDR3 runs 17 residues. The CDR3 here is CASSLGDRVSPQETQYF. The CDR3 coding sequence is TGTGCCAGCAGCTTAGGGGACAGGGTTAGTCCGCAAGAGACCCAGTACTTC.

V is TRBV2 and J is TRBJ2-4, with 7 bases identical to TRBD1. CDR3 length equals 14 residues. From germline, CDR1 is SNHLY and CDR2 FYNNEI. V shed 9 bases and J 12 bases; nucleotides not matched to a gene: 17. CDR3 in amino acids: CARDEQRQGVAQYF. The CDR3 coding sequence is TGTGCCAGAGACGAGCAAAGGCAGGGGGTAGCTCAGTACTTC.

There are a few counts of this clone. V is TRBV18 and J is TRBJ2-1; 7 nucleotides agree with TRBD2. Germline V gene lookup returns CDR1 KGHSH and CDR2 LQKENI. V shed 9 bases and J 4 bases; nucleotides not matched to a gene: 15. This CDR3 comprises 16 residues. In nucleotides, the CDR3 is TGTGCCAGTATCGGGGCGGGAGCCCCGGGGTACAATGAGCAGTTCTTC. It encodes CASIGAGAPGYNEQFF.

The rearrangement links TRBV6-5 to TRBJ1-2; a possible D gene is TRBD1 (6 bases). The V end lost 10 bases, the J end lost 6 bases, and 12 bases lay between the germline ends. The CDR3 consists of 11 residues. Looked up from germline, CDR1 is MNHEY and CDR2 is SVGAGI. CDR3 bases: TGTGCCACTAAGAAGGGGGATGGCTACACCTTC. It yields the protein CATKKGDGYTF.

The chain couples TRBV19 to TRBJ1-2; tentatively, D is TRBD1 (6 bases). The length of the CDR3 is 15 residues. Germline CDR1 and CDR2: LNHDA and SQIVND (reference sequence). V was trimmed by 1 base and J by 4 bases, leaving 13 bases between them. CDR3 sequence reads: CASSIAQGNGYGYTF. In nucleotides, the CDR3 is TGTGCCAGTAGTATAGCTCAGGGGAATGGCTATGGCTACACCTTC.

This rearrangement joins TRBV4-1 to TRBJ2-2; 7 bases match TRBD1. J gave up 0 bases and V 8 bases, and 12 bases lay outside the gene matches. CDR1 is MGHRA, CDR2 YSYEKL, per germline. The CDR3 spans 17 residues. The chain's CDR3 is CASCYRETGPNTGELFF. The CDR3 coding sequence is TGCGCCAGCTGTTATAGGGAGACAGGGCCGAACACCGGGGAGCTGTTTTTT.

The chain uses TRBV19 and TRBJ2-7; 9 bases align to TRBD1. Per the germline V gene, CDR1 is LNHDA and CDR2 is SQIVND (reference sequence). This CDR3 spans 14 amino acids. V trimming: 5 bases; J trimming: 2 bases; junction bases outside the gene matches: 4. The CDR3: CASSLGQGPYEQYF. Here the CDR3 DNA reads TGTGCCAGTAGTCTGGGACAGGGCCCCTACGAGCAGTACTTC.